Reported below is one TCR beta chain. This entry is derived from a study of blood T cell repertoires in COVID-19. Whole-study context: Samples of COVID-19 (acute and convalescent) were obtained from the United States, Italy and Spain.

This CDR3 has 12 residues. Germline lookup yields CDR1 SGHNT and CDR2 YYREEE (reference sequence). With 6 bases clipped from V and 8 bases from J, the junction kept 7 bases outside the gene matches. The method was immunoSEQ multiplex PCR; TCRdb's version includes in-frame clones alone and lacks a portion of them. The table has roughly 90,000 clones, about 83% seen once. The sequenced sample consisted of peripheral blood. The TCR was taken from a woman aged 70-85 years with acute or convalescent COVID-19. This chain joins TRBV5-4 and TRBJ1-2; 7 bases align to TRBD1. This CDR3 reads CASNRQGFGYTF. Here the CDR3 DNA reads TGTGCCAGCAACCGACAGGGCTTCGGCTACACCTTC.